Below, one TCR beta chain is given with its context. Its antigen remains unidentified. Base qualities were left out, and no much larger clone turns up one base away. This entry is derived from a study of response to subunit inactivated influenza vaccine (dated by TCRdb to 2016 to 2019). Background on the whole study: The study used deep quantitative T cell receptor repertoire profiling to track responses to a trivalent subunit inactivated influenza vaccine. Results the study describes overall, beyond this receptor: It was suggested by the authors that each seasonal influenza vaccination may recruit only a limited number of new T cells.

Libraries were made using RT-PCR. Sequencer: Illumina HiSeq 2500. Through fastp at Q25 and MiXCR, TCRdb rebuilt clones from the public reads, retaining in-frame beta chains. Entries that share a CDR3 protein sequence are merged under the most common genes and DNA. A total of approximately 700,000 distinct CDR3 sequences appear in this sample, about 14% of them only once. Of the sample, 6.5% to 8.5% is held by the ten largest clones. The source was PBMCs from blood, collected around 14 days before vaccination. This sequence originates from a man aged 50-60 years who received an inactivated influenza vaccine. Donor details come from another sample of the same person, matched by shared clones.

The DNA reads TGTGCCAGCAGCTTAGAAGCGGGAGGAGGGTATGAGCAGTTCTTC. This translates into CASSLEAGGGYEQFF. The rearrangement joined TRBV7-8 to TRBJ2-1; a stretch of 9 junction bases matches TRBD2. V loses 1 base at its end and J loses 8 bases; junction bases beyond the gene matches: 6. The CDR3 holds 15 amino acids from the cysteine to the phenylalanine. Just the 45-base CDR3 DNA is kept, in frame starting at base 1. The germline V gene specifies SGHVS as CDR1 and FQNEAQ as CDR2.